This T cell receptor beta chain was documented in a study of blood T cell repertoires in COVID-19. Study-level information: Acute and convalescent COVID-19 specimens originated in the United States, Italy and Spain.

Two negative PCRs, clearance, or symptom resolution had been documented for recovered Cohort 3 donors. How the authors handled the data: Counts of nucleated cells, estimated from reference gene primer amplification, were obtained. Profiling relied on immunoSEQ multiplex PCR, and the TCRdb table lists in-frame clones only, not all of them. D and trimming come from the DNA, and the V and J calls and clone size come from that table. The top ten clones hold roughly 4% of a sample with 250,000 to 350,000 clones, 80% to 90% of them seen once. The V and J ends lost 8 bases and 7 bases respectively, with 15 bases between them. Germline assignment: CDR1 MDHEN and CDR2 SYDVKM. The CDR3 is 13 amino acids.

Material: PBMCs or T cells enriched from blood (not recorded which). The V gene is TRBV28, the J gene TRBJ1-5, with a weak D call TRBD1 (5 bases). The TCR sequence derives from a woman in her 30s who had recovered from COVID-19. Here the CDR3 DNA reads TGTGCCAGCGAGGAAGGAAGGGGACAGCCCCAGCATTTT. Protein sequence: CASEEGRGQPQHF.